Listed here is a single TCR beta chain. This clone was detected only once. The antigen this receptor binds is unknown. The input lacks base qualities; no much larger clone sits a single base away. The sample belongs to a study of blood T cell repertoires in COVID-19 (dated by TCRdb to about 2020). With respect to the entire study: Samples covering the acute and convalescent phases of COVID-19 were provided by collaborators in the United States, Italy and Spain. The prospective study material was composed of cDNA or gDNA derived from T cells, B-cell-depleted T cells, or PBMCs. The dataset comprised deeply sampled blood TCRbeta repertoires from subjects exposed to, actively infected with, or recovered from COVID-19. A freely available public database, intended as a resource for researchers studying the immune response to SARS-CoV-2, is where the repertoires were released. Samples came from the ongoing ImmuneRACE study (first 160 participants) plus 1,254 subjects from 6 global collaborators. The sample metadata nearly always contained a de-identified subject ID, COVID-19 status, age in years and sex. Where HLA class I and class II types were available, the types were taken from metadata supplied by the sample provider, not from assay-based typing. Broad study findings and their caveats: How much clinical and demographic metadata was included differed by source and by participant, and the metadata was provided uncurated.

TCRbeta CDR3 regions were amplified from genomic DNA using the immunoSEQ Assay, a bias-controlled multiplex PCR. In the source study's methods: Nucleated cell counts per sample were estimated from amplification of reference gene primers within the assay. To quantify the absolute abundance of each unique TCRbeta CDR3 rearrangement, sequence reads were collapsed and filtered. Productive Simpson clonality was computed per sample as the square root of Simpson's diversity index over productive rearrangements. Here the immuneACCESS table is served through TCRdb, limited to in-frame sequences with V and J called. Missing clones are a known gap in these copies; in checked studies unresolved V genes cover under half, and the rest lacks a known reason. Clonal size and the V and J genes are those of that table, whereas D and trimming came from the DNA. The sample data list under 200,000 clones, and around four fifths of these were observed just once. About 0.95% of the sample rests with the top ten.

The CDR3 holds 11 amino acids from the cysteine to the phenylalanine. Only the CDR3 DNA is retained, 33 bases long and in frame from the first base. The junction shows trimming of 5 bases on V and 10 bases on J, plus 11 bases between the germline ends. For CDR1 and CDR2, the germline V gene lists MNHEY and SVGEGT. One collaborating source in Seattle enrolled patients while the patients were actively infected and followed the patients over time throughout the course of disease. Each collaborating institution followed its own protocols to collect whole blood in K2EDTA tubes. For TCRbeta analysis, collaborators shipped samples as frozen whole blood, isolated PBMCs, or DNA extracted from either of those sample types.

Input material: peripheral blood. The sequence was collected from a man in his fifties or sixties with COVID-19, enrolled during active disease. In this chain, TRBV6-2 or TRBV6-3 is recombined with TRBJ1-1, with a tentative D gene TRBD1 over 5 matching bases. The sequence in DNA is TGTGCCAGCAGTAACGTGGGGGGAGCTTTCTTT. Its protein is CASSNVGGAFF.